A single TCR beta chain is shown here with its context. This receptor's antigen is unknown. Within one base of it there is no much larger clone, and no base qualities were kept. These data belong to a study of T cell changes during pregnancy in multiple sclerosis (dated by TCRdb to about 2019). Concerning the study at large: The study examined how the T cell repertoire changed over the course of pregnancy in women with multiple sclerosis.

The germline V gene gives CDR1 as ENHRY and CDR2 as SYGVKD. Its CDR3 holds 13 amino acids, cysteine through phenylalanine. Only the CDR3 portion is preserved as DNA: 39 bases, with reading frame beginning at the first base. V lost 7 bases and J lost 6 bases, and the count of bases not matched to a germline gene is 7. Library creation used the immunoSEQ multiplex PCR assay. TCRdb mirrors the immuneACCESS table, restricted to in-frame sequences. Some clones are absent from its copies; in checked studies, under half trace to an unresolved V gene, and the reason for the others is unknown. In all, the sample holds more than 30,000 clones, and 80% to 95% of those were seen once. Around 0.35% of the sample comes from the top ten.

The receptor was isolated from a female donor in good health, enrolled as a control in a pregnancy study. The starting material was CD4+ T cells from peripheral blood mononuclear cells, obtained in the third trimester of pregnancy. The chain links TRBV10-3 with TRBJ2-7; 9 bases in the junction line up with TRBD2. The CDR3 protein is CAIKAGGQLEQYF. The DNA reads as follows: TGTGCCATCAAGGCGGGAGGGCAGCTCGAGCAGTACTTC.